This TCR beta chain was captured in a study of blood T cells in healthy people across ages. Study-wide results and caveats: Aged donors had fewer naive CD4+ cells and lower diversity than long-lived donors. In these data, TCR beta diversity tracked strongly with naive T cell percentage.

This clonotype was picked up a small number of times. Its antigen is not identified. The second PCR ran roughly 7 to 12 cycles with a sample-barcoded 5' primer and J-beta primers. Each CDR3 protein gets one entry after TCRdb re-called the 5' RACE reads with MiXCR. This sample has 1.5 million to 2 million distinct CDR3 sequences, with 28% found just once. J gave up 2 bases and V 4 bases, and 9 bases lay outside the gene matches. The CDR3 has 16 amino acids. Germline V CDR1 and CDR2: MDHEN, SYDVKM. This chain links TRBV28 with TRBJ2-3; 7 bases map to TRBD1. The sequence came from a woman aged 25-40 years in good health. Sequenced sample: blood. DNA of the CDR3: TGTGCCAGCAGTTCCCTTCCGGGACAGCTCACAGATACGCAGTATTTT. It is translated as CASSSLPGQLTDTQYF.